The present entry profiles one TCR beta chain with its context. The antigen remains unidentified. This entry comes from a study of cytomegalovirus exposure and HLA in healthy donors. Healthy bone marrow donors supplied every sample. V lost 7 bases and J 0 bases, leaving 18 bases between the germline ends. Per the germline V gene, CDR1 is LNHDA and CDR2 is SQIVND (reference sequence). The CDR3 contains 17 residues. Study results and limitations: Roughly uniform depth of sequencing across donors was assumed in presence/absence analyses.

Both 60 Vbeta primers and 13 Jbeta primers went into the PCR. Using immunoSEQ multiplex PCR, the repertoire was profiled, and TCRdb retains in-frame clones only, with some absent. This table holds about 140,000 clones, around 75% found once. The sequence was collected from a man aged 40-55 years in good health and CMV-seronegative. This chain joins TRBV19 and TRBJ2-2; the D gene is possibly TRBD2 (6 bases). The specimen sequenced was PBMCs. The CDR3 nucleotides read TGTGCCAGTACTCAGGAGGGGTGGGGGACGAACACCGGGGAGCTGTTTTTT. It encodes CASTQEGWGTNTGELFF.